This TCR beta chain emerged from a study of blood T cells in healthy people across ages. Across the whole study: There was about one barcoded beta molecule captured by template switching per two T cells.

The table lists this clonotype with a few counts. The CDR3 totals 13 residues. The germline CDR1 and CDR2 sequences are SQVTM and ANQGSEA. Trimming took off 6 bases at V and 3 bases at J, with 15 bases between the two ends. A sample-barcoded 5' primer and a J-beta primer mix were used in a second PCR of about 7 to 12 cycles. All cDNA molecules were each tagged by a template-switch adaptor with 12 random nucleotides. TCRdb reprocessed the 5' RACE reads with MiXCR, giving one entry per CDR3 protein. The sample gives approximately 770,000 distinct CDR3 sequences, 58% of which show up once; about 20% is in the top ten.

The TCR comes from a man aged 25 to 40 in good health. This sequence joins TRBV29-1 and TRBJ2-7; D tentatively fits TRBD1 or TRBD2 (7 bases each). The sequencing sample was made of blood. The CDR3 region is CSVSRGGNYEQYF. The CDR3, as DNA: TGCAGCGTAAGCAGGGGGGGGAACTACGAGCAGTACTTC.